What follows are 3 T cell receptor beta chains derived from one specimen sequenced in a study of blood T cell repertoires in COVID-19. This table comes from immunoSEQ multiplex PCR, and its TCRdb copy is limited to in-frame clones, with some not included. The sample consists of a few hundred thousand clones, 70% to 90% of them appearing once. Sequenced: peripheral blood. The receptors stem from a woman aged 70-85 years with COVID-19, enrolled during active disease.

The rearrangement joins TRBV7-2 to TRBJ2-7, with TRBD1 matching over 9 bases. Germline lookup yields CDR1 SGHTA and CDR2 FQGNSA. The CDR3 covers 13 residues. Losses at the gene ends were 5 bases for V and 4 bases for J; bases not matched to a gene: 3. The CDR3: CASSHGQGYEQYF. As DNA, the CDR3 is TGTGCCAGCAGCCACGGACAGGGGTACGAGCAGTACTTC.

The chain links TRBV3-1 (or the pseudogene TRBV3-2) to TRBJ1-1; D ambiguous. Looked up from germline, CDR1 is LGHDT and CDR2 is YNNKEL (reference sequence). V lost 0 bases to trimming and J lost 0 bases, with 14 bases between them. CDR3 length equals 17 residues. CDR3 sequence: CASSQDRGDAMNTEAFF. The CDR3 DNA follows: TGTGCCAGCAGCCAAGACCGAGGTGATGCCATGAACACTGAAGCTTTCTTT.

The table lists this clone with a few counts. This chain links TRBV19 with TRBJ2-1; 11 nucleotides match TRBD1. This CDR3 comprises 16 residues. Germline loops: CDR1 LNHDA, CDR2 SQIVND (reference sequence). Trimming took 5 bases from V and 1 from J; bases not matched to a gene: 4. CDR3 in DNA: TGTGCCAGTAGTTGGGACAGGGGGGTGTCCTACAATGAGCAGTTCTTC. Amino acid sequence: CASSWDRGVSYNEQFF.